Each of the 30 T cell receptor beta chains below was sequenced from the same sample in a study of T-cell reconstitution after alpha-beta-depleted transplantation in children. Regarding the study as a whole: Reported findings indicate that, about two months after transplant, alpha-beta T cells came from several hundred expanded clones, which were derived from non-depleted graft cells.

Unique molecular identifiers were built into the TCRbeta library. One entry per CDR3 protein results from TCRdb running MiXCR on the PCR reads. The sample includes approximately 32,000 distinct CDR3 sequences, around 6.6% seen only once; the top ten take roughly a quarter. Their target antigens are unknown. The source material was peripheral blood, sampled 60 days after TCRalphabeta/CD19-depleted stem cell transplant. The origin of the receptors is a child under three years old who had a stem cell transplant for acute myeloid leukemia, so the T cells may come from the graft donor.

CDR3: CASRRSRARIGELFF. The CDR3 DNA reads as TGTGCCAGCAGACGATCTCGGGCCCGGATCGGGGAGCTGTTTTTT. This chain connects TRBV2 to TRBJ2-2; D ambiguous. From germline, CDR1 is SNHLY and CDR2 FYNNEI. The CDR3 length is 15 residues. V was pared by 6 bases and J by 7 bases, with 18 bases between.

The genes are TRBV9 and TRBJ2-7; 7 bases are shared with TRBD2. In germline, CDR1 is SGDLS, CDR2 YYNGEE. The CDR3 has 14 amino acids. The V segment lost 0 bases and the J segment 2 bases; nucleotides outside the gene matches: 2. The DNA for the CDR3 is TGTGCCAGCAGCGTAGACGGGAGGCCCTACGAGCAGTACTTC. Protein product: CASSVDGRPYEQYF.

The chain couples TRBV5-4 to TRBJ2-5; D unclear. Germline lookup yields CDR1 SGHNT and CDR2 YYREEE (reference sequence). The CDR3 length is 13 residues. Trimming left V 3 bases short and J 2 bases short, with 8 bases between. The CDR3 nucleotides are TGTGCCAGCAGCTCGTCGGCTCAAGAGACCCAGTACTTC. It yields the protein CASSSSAQETQYF.

This chain uses TRBV7-8 with TRBJ2-7, with 7 bases aligning to TRBD1. Germline CDR1 SGHVS, CDR2 FQNEAQ. The CDR3 spans 14 residues. V shed 2 bases, J shed 4 bases, and the junction held 5 bases outside the gene matches. The CDR3 nucleotides are TGTGCCAGCAGCTTAAGGGGGCGCGGATACGAGCAGTACTTC. Its translation: CASSLRGRGYEQYF.

This clonotype appeared many times. The chain links TRBV5-5 to TRBJ2-7; the D gene is possibly TRBD2 (5 bases). Trimming left V 2 bases short and J 7 bases short, with 13 bases between. This CDR3 comprises 13 residues. The germline V gene has CDR1 SGHKS and CDR2 YYEKEE (reference sequence). The CDR3, as DNA: TGTGCCAGCAGCTTCTTCGCCGGCGGGGAGCAGTACTTC. Translated: CASSFFAGGEQYF. The full variable domain, with the rest looked up from reference TRBV5-5 and TRBJ2-7, is DAGVTQSPTHLIKTRGQQVTLRCSPISGHKSVSWYQQVLGQGPQFIFQYYEKEERGRGNFPDRFSARQFPNYSSELNVNALLLGDSALYLCASSFFAGGEQYFGPGTRLTVT.

This clonotype was detected a few times. The gene calls are TRBV20-1 and TRBJ1-2, with D possibly TRBD1 on 5 matching bases. The CDR3 runs 13 residues. Germline V lookup: CDR1 DFQATT, CDR2 SNEGSKA (reference sequence). Deletions cut 0 bases from V and 6 bases from J, with 11 bases between. The CDR3 sequence is CSARDLRGDGYTF. CDR3 sequence (DNA): TGCAGTGCTAGAGATCTAAGGGGAGATGGCTACACCTTC.

This clonotype was found many times. This chain joins TRBV20-1 and TRBJ2-2; D gene uncertain. This CDR3 has 11 residues. Trimming stripped 3 bases from V and 6 bases from J, with 5 bases between. Germline-derived CDR1 and CDR2 are DFQATT and SNEGSKA (reference sequence). The CDR3 region is CSARGSGELFF. CDR3 DNA sequence: TGCAGTGCTAGGGGTTCCGGGGAGCTGTTTTTT.

This clonotype was detected ten times or more. The chain is built from TRBV5-1 and TRBJ2-7, with TRBD1 matching over 9 bases. J lost 6 bases, V lost 5 bases, and 9 bases had no gene match. The CDR3 extends over 14 amino acids. Germline CDR1 reads SGHRS; CDR2 reads YFSETQ. In DNA, the CDR3 is TGCGCCAGCAGTCCCCCCCGGACAGGGGTCGAGCAGTACTTC. Protein: CASSPPRTGVEQYF.

This clonotype was counted many times. The chain joins TRBV28 to TRBJ2-5; D unresolved. Trimming removed 5 bases at V and 5 bases at J, with 15 bases between. Germline V gene lookup returns CDR1 MDHEN and CDR2 SYDVKM. The CDR3 is made up of 14 amino acids. For the CDR3, the DNA is TGTGCCAGCAGTCTCTCACAGCCAGTGGAGACCCAGTACTTC. It specifies CASSLSQPVETQYF.

This clonotype has a count of ten or more. V gene TRBV20-1 combines with J gene TRBJ2-2; 9 positions match TRBD2. CDR3 length: 16 amino acids. CDR1 and CDR2 from the germline V gene are DFQATT and SNEGSKA (reference sequence). V trimming: 2 bases; J trimming: 7 bases; junction bases outside the gene matches: 11. CDR3 DNA sequence: TGCAGTGCTAGACGGGATAGCGGGAGAGATAGCGGGGAGCTGTTTTTT. Its translation is CSARRDSGRDSGELFF.

The chain links TRBV5-5 to TRBJ1-2; TRBD1 is a possible D gene (5 bases). CDR3 length: 14 amino acids. The V end lost 2 bases, the J end lost 2 bases, and 10 bases lay between the germline ends. Looked up from germline, CDR1 is SGHKS and CDR2 is YYEKEE (reference sequence). This CDR3 is CASSFAGRNYGYTF. Written as DNA, the CDR3 is TGTGCCAGCAGCTTCGCGGGACGGAACTATGGCTACACCTTC.

Ten or more counts support this clonotype. The CDR3 DNA reads TGTGCCAGCAGCTCGGACAGGACGTACTACGAGCAGTACTTC. Encoded protein: CASSSDRTYYEQYF. This chain uses TRBV13 with TRBJ2-7, with 7 bases identical to TRBD1. In germline, CDR1 is PRHDT, CDR2 FYEKMQ (reference sequence). This CDR3 has 14 residues. The V gene end was trimmed by 4 bases and the J gene end by 3 bases; junction bases not matched to a gene: 6.

This clonotype has ten or more counts. This chain uses TRBV2 with TRBJ2-3; TRBD2 might be the D (5 bases). V was shortened by 6 bases and J by 6 bases, with 10 bases between the two germline ends. The CDR3 consists of 12 residues. Germline-derived CDR1 and CDR2 are SNHLY and FYNNEI. Here the CDR3 DNA reads TGTGCCAGCAGGAGGGCCCCCGATACGCAGTATTTT. Translating it yields CASRRAPDTQYF.

There are many counts of this clonotype. This chain uses TRBV7-2 with TRBJ2-3; perhaps TRBD2 as D (6 bases). Germline V gives CDR1 SGHTA, CDR2 FQGNSA. There are 14 residues in the CDR3. The V and J ends lost 5 bases and 5 bases respectively, with 14 bases between them. CDR3 region: CASSGFLGGDTQYF. CDR3 sequence (DNA): TGTGCCAGCAGCGGGTTTCTGGGGGGAGATACGCAGTATTTT.

This clonotype was found many times. This chain uses TRBV12-3 or TRBV12-4 with TRBJ1-1; D unclear. The CDR3 spans 13 residues. V gave up 4 bases and J gave up 5 bases, with 11 bases separating them. The CDR3 reads CASSSLQLTEAFF. The DNA of the CDR3 is TGTGCCAGCAGTTCCCTCCAATTGACTGAAGCTTTCTTT.

This clonotype was seen ten or more times. The V gene is TRBV2, the J gene TRBJ2-7; 7 nucleotides agree with TRBD1. The CDR3 extends over 16 amino acids. V dropped 2 bases and J dropped 3; count of bases not matched to a gene: 10. Germline V gives CDR1 SNHLY, CDR2 FYNNEI. The CDR3 region is CASSELWDRINYEQYF. Written as DNA, the CDR3 is TGTGCCAGCAGTGAACTATGGGACAGAATCAACTACGAGCAGTACTTC. Variable domain in full (rest from reference TRBV2 and TRBJ2-7): EPEVTQTPSHQVTQMGQEVILRCVPISNHLYFYWYRQILGQKVEFLVSFYNNEISEKSEIFDDQFSVERPDGSNFTLKIRSTKLEDSAMYFCASSELWDRINYEQYFGPGTRLTVT.

This clonotype has a count of ten or more. The chain carries TRBV7-9 and TRBJ1-5; perhaps TRBD1 as D (5 bases). V was shortened by 4 bases and J by 5 bases, with 12 bases between the two germline ends. CDR1 SEHNR and CDR2 FQNEAQ come from the germline V gene (reference sequence). This CDR3 contains 14 residues. CDR3 coding DNA: TGTGCCAGCAGCTCGGGGCCCAGCCATCAGCCCCAGCATTTT. This sequence encodes CASSSGPSHQPQHF.

This clonotype was seen ten or more times. The genes are TRBV7-9 and TRBJ1-2; D perhaps matches TRBD1 (6 bases). V lost 2 bases and J 5 bases, leaving 18 bases between the germline ends. Germline values: CDR1 SEHNR, CDR2 FQNEAQ (reference sequence). This CDR3 is 16 amino acids long. The DNA for the CDR3 is TGTGCCAGCAGCTTATTCGAGGAACAGGGCAGTTATGGCTACACCTTC. Protein sequence: CASSLFEEQGSYGYTF. Full variable domain (rest looked up from reference TRBV7-9 and TRBJ1-2): DTGVSQNPRHKITKRGQNVTFRCDPISEHNRLYWYRQTLGQGPEFLTYFQNEAQLEKSRLLSDRFSAERPKGSFSTLEIQRTEQGDSAMYLCASSLFEEQGSYGYTFGSGTRLTVV.

This clonotype has at least ten counts. The chain recombines TRBV4-3 with TRBJ2-1; TRBD2 agrees at 9 bases. The V and J ends lost 4 bases and 8 bases, in that order; junction bases with no gene match: 12. Germline CDR1 is LGHNA and CDR2 is YSLEER. There are 16 residues in the CDR3. This CDR3 is CASSLKVAGGKDEQFF. In nucleotides, the CDR3 is TGCGCCAGCAGCCTTAAGGTGGCGGGAGGGAAGGATGAGCAGTTCTTC.

This clonotype was seen repeatedly, ten times or more. This chain links TRBV2 with TRBJ1-4, with D perhaps TRBD1 (5 bases). The V end was cut by 6 bases, the J end by 8 bases, with 16 bases between. Per the germline V gene, CDR1 is SNHLY and CDR2 is FYNNEI. This CDR3 spans 14 amino acids. The CDR3 here is CASRRGGGREKLFF. As DNA, the CDR3 is TGTGCCAGCAGAAGGGGCGGAGGAAGAGAAAAACTGTTTTTT.

This clonotype was found many times. The J gene is TRBJ2-1, the V gene TRBV29-1; 10 bases line up with TRBD2. CDR1 and CDR2 (germline): SQVTM, ANQGSEA. V gave up 6 bases and J gave up 4 bases; unmatched junction bases: 6. The CDR3 has 14 amino acids. DNA for the CDR3: TGCAGCGTAAACCTAGCGGGAGTTTACAATGAGCAGTTCTTC. Protein: CSVNLAGVYNEQFF.

This clonotype has at least ten counts. DNA of the CDR3: TGTGCCAGCAGTGAACAGGGGGAGACCCAGTACTTC. It yields the protein CASSEQGETQYF. The chain carries TRBV12-3 or TRBV12-4 and TRBJ2-5; 7 bases map to TRBD1. After removal of 5 bases from V and 5 bases from J, the junction contained 2 bases not matched to a gene. This CDR3 spans 12 amino acids.

The J gene is TRBJ2-1, the V gene TRBV20-1, with 8 positions matching TRBD1. The CDR3 contains 16 residues. Germline loops: CDR1 DFQATT, CDR2 SNEGSKA (reference sequence). Trimming at V came to 6 bases and at J to 0 bases, leaving 10 bases not matched to a gene. The CDR3 DNA reads TGCAGTGCCCATGACAGGGGTCGAAGCTCCTACAATGAGCAGTTCTTC. Translating gives CSAHDRGRSSYNEQFF.

This clonotype showed up many times. The V gene is TRBV2, the J gene TRBJ1-1; D ambiguous. This CDR3 region has 14 residues. Deletions cut 8 bases from V and 2 bases from J, with 15 bases between. CDR1 and CDR2 from the germline V gene are SNHLY and FYNNEI. The CDR3 bases are TGTGCCAGCTGCCCATCGGACCTCAACACTGAAGCTTTCTTT. This gives the protein CASCPSDLNTEAFF.

At least ten counts were recorded for this clonotype. The chain joins TRBV5-1 to TRBJ1-2; weak D call: TRBD1 (5 bases). CDR3 size: 15 residues. Germline assignment: CDR1 SGHRS and CDR2 YFSETQ. The V gene lost 2 bases and the J gene lost 1 base, with 12 bases spanning the gap. CDR3 DNA sequence: TGCGCCAGCAGCTTAACGGGACGGCTTAACTATGGCTACACCTTC. Its translation: CASSLTGRLNYGYTF.

At least ten counts were recorded for this clonotype. V gene TRBV4-3 combines with J gene TRBJ1-2; 7 nucleotides align to TRBD1. Germline values: CDR1 LGHNA, CDR2 YSLEER. With 1 base clipped from V and 3 bases from J, the junction kept 5 bases outside the gene matches. This CDR3 is built from 15 residues. This CDR3 reads CASSQVRGQYYGYTF. CDR3 nucleotides: TGCGCCAGCAGCCAAGTCCGGGGACAGTACTATGGCTACACCTTC.

V and J are TRBV5-1 and TRBJ2-3; 7 bases align to TRBD2. This CDR3 contains 19 residues. Trimming removed 0 bases from V and 2 bases from J; junction bases left unmatched: 15. In germline, CDR1 is SGHRS, CDR2 YFSETQ. DNA of the CDR3: TGCGCCAGCAGCTTGGTCCCAGGCGGCGGGAGCCCAAACACAGATACGCAGTATTTT. Its protein is CASSLVPGGGSPNTDTQYF.

This clonotype was seen many times. This rearrangement joins TRBV5-1 to TRBJ2-1; TRBD2 aligns across 9 bases. Germline CDR1 SGHRS, CDR2 YFSETQ. CDR3 length equals 15 residues. The ends lost 4 bases at V and 4 bases at J; junction bases unmatched: 6. CDR3 coding DNA: TGCGCCAGCAGCAGCGGGGGGACTGCATACAATGAGCAGTTCTTC. It encodes CASSSGGTAYNEQFF.

In its sample, this clonotype was seen many times. V and J are TRBV25-1 and TRBJ1-2, with 12 bases matching TRBD1. Looked up from germline, CDR1 is MGHDK and CDR2 is SYGVNS. The V and J ends lost 4 bases and 7 bases, in that order; junction bases with no gene match: 4. The CDR3 runs to 14 residues. The DNA of the CDR3 is TGTGCCAGCAGTGTAGGGACAGGGGGCTTTGGCTACACCTTC. Its protein is CASSVGTGGFGYTF.

This clonotype was seen many times. The chain combines TRBV6-1 with TRBJ1-5, with TRBD1 matching 7 bases. Germline-derived CDR1 and CDR2 are MNHNS and SASEGT. CDR3 length: 16 residues. Trimming took 3 bases from V and 10 from J; bases not matched to a gene: 15. This chain's CDR3 is CASSEGDSLLLGPQHF. In DNA, the CDR3 is TGTGCCAGCAGTGAGGGGGACAGTCTCCTACTCGGCCCCCAGCATTTT.